This TCR beta chain was identified in a study of cytomegalovirus exposure and HLA in healthy donors. Findings and limits, study-wide: Several of the most significant clusters appeared, in a later analysis, to be linked to common viral pathogens. Upon later analysis, HLA-associated TCR beta chains proved more clonally expanded than other, equally common chains. Earlier findings revealed that most TCR beta V segments proved productive either about 90% or about 30% of the time. Despite most TCR sequences being rare, some public TCRs occurred in many donors.

In the case of this clone: Its antigen is currently unknown.

The V gene's germline CDR1 is SQVTM and CDR2 ANQGSEA. V gave up 0 bases and J gave up 2 bases, with 14 bases separating them. There are 17 residues in the CDR3. Vbeta (60) and Jbeta (13) primers were used in the PCR. Sequencing used immunoSEQ multiplex PCR; TCRdb keeps in-frame clones, though not all of them. The sample has over 150,000 clones, about 72% seen once; the top ten hold approximately 2.3%. This TCR was recovered from a man aged 45-60 years in good health and CMV-seropositive. This chain joins TRBV29-1 and TRBJ2-6, with D hard to call. Sequencing was carried out using PBMCs. As DNA, the CDR3 is TGCAGCGTTGAAGACCCAGTGGGCCCCGCTGGGGCCAACGTCCTGACTTTC. Residues: CSVEDPVGPAGANVLTF.